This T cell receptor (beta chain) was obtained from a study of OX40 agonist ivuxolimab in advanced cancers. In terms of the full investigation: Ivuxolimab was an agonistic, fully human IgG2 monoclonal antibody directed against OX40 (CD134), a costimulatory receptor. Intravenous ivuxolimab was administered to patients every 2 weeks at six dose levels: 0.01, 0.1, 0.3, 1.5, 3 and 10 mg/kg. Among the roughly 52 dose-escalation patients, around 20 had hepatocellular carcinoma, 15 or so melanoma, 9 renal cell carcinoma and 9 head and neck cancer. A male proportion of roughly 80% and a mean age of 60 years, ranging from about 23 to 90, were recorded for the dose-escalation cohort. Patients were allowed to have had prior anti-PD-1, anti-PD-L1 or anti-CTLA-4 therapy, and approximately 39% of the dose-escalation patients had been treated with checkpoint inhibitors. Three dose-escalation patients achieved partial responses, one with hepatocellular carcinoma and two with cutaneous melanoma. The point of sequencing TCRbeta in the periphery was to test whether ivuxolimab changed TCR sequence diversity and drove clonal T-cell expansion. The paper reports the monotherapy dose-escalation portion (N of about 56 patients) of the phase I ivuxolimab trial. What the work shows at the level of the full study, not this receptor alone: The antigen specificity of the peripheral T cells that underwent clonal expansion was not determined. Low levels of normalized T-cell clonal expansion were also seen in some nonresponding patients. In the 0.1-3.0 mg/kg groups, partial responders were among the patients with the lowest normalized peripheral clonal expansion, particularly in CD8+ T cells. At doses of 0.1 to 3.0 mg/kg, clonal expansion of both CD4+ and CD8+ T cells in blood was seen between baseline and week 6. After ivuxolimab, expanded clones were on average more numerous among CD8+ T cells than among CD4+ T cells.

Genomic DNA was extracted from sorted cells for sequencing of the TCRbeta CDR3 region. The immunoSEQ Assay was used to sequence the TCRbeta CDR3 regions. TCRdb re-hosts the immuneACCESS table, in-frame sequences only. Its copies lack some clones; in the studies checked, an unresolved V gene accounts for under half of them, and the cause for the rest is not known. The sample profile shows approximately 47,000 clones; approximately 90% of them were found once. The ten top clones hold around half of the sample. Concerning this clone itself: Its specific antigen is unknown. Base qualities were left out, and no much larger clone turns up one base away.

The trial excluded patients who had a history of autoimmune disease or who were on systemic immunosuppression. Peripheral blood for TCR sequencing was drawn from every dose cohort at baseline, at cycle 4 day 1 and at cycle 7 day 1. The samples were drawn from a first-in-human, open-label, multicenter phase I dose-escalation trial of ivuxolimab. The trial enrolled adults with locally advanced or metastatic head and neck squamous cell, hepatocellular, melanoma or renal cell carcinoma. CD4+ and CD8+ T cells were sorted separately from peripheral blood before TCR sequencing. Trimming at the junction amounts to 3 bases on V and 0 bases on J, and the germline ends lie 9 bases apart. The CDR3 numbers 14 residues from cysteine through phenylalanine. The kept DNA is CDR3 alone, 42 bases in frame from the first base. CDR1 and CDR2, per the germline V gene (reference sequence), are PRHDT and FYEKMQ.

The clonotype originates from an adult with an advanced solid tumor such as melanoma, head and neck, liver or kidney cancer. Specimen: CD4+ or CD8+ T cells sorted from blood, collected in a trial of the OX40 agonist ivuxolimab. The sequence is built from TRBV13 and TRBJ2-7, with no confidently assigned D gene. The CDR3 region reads CASSFGGPSYEQYF. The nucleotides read TGTGCCAGCAGCTTCGGCGGCCCCTCCTACGAGCAGTACTTC.